The 10 T cell receptor beta chains presented below share a single source sample, sequenced in a study of cytomegalovirus exposure and HLA in healthy donors. The PCR ran on 60 Vbeta and 13 Jbeta primers. The assay was immunoSEQ multiplex PCR, and TCRdb's table has in-frame clones only and misses some. This sample has approximately 81,000 clones; around 70% occur once, and the top ten carry 6.2%. Sequenced: PBMCs. These TCRs come from a woman aged 45-65 years in good health and CMV-seropositive.

This sequence joins TRBV9 and TRBJ2-2, with D perhaps matching TRBD1 (7 bases). Germline CDR1 and CDR2: SGDLS and YYNGEE. The V gene lost 9 bases and the J gene lost 1 base, with 19 bases spanning the gap. The CDR3 has 16 residues. The DNA for the CDR3 is TGTGCCACCGCCGCAGGGGGACTTCAGAACACCGGGGAGCTGTTTTTT. Its protein product is CATAAGGLQNTGELFF.

The chain joins TRBV7-6 to TRBJ2-5, with 8 bases fitting TRBD2. V lost 10 bases, J lost 0 bases, and 13 bases stayed unmatched. CDR1 SGHVS and CDR2 FNYEAQ come from the germline V gene. This CDR3 contains 16 residues. CDR3 loop: CATQPRLAFNQETQYF. The CDR3 DNA is TGTGCCACCCAGCCCAGACTAGCGTTCAACCAAGAGACCCAGTACTTC.

This clone was detected many times. The gene calls are TRBV6-4 and TRBJ1-2, with TRBD1 matching over 9 bases. V was clipped by 0 bases and J by 7 bases; unmatched bases: 9. The CDR3 has 16 amino acids. In germline, CDR1 is MRHNA, CDR2 SNTAGT. The CDR3 loop is CASSDSRQGDAGGYTF. The CDR3 DNA sequence: TGTGCCAGCAGTGACTCGAGACAGGGGGACGCGGGTGGCTACACCTTC.

The chain is built from TRBV5-6 and TRBJ2-7, with D tentatively TRBD1 (6 bases). This CDR3 contains 16 residues. The germline CDR1 and CDR2 sequences are SGHDT and YYEEEE. Trimming took off 2 bases at V and 0 bases at J, with 15 bases between the two ends. In DNA, the CDR3 is TGTGCCAGCAGCTTAAAATCAGGGGCGTACTCCTACGAGCAGTACTTC. Its protein product is CASSLKSGAYSYEQYF.

The rearrangement joins TRBV2 to TRBJ2-3; 14 bases are a match to TRBD2. CDR3 size: 16 residues. Germline loops: CDR1 SNHLY, CDR2 FYNNEI. V was pared by 5 bases and J by 5 bases, with 6 bases of the junction left unmatched. Here the CDR3 reads CASSSGTSGRGDTQYF. The DNA for the CDR3 is TGTGCCAGCAGTTCCGGGACTAGCGGGAGAGGAGATACGCAGTATTTT. Full variable domain (remainder filled in from reference TRBV2 and TRBJ2-3): EPEVTQTPSHQVTQMGQEVILRCVPISNHLYFYWYRQILGQKVEFLVSFYNNEISEKSEIFDDQFSVERPDGSNFTLKIRSTKLEDSAMYFCASSSGTSGRGDTQYFGPGTRLTVL.

The chain employs TRBV6-1 and TRBJ2-3; 7 bases are shared with TRBD2. In germline, CDR1 is MNHNS, CDR2 SASEGT. Unmatched junction bases numbered 9, after V lost 0 bases and J lost 6 bases. This CDR3 has 16 amino acids. CDR3 sequence: CASSEAGGSRMDTQYF. The CDR3 coding sequence is TGTGCCAGCAGTGAAGCTGGCGGGAGTAGGATGGATACGCAGTATTTT.

This rearrangement joins TRBV9 to TRBJ2-1; TRBD2 agrees at 14 bases. Germline assignment: CDR1 SGDLS and CDR2 YYNGEE. J lost 3 bases, V lost 1 base, and 12 bases had no gene match. The CDR3 is made up of 20 amino acids. In DNA, the CDR3 is TGTGCCAGCAGCGTACTCGGGACTAGCGGGAGCCGCCCGTTCTACAATGAGCAGTTCTTC. It translates to CASSVLGTSGSRPFYNEQFF.

The chain employs TRBV9 and TRBJ2-3, with 8 bases that match TRBD1. The germline V gene encodes CDR1 SGDLS and CDR2 YYNGEE. After removal of 3 bases from V and 3 bases from J, the junction contained 3 bases not matched to a gene. The CDR3 length is 14 residues. CDR3 in DNA: TGTGCCAGCAGCGGGGACAGGAGTACAGATACGCAGTATTTT. It encodes CASSGDRSTDTQYF.

This clone was detected once. The chain employs TRBV2 and TRBJ1-5, with 8 bases identical to TRBD1. Trimming took 2 bases from V and 7 from J; bases not matched to a gene: 7. The germline gives CDR1 SNHLY, CDR2 FYNNEI. The CDR3 loop spans 15 amino acids. The CDR3 spells CASSEQGAQGQPQHF. The CDR3 coding sequence is TGTGCCAGCAGTGAACAGGGGGCCCAGGGCCAGCCCCAGCATTTT.

This clone was seen a few times. The junction departs from the called germline gene at one end, perhaps through a read error. The chain has TRBV29-1 and TRBJ2-7, with 14 bases matching TRBD2. The CDR3 length is 14 residues. Germline V gene data show CDR1 as SQVTM and CDR2 as ANQGSEA. The CDR3 sequence is CSGGTSGRSYEQSF. The CDR3 coding sequence is TGCAGCGGGGGGACTAGCGGGAGATCCTACGAGCAGTCCTTC.